Below, 32 T cell receptor beta chains from the same sample are listed, as sequenced in a study of OX40 agonist ivuxolimab in advanced cancers. Repertoires were generated with immunoSEQ multiplex PCR, while TCRdb's copy carries only in-frame clones and drops some. The sample carries 20,000 to 25,000 clones, about 85% recorded once. The sample was CD4+ or CD8+ T cells sorted from blood, taken in a trial of the OX40 agonist ivuxolimab. Receptors originate from an adult with an advanced solid tumor such as melanoma, head and neck, liver or kidney cancer.

The V gene is TRBV29-1, the J gene TRBJ1-1, with D unclear. The CDR3 spans 12 residues. Per the germline V gene, CDR1 is SQVTM and CDR2 is ANQGSEA. The ends were cut back, 4 bases at V and 5 bases at J, with 11 bases in the middle. The CDR3 region has the DNA TGCAGCGTTGCTGGGGAGGAAACTGAAGCTTTCTTT. It yields the protein CSVAGEETEAFF.

The V gene is TRBV10-3, the J gene TRBJ1-3, with a possible D match to TRBD1 (5 bases). CDR3 length: 12 amino acids. V was pared by 9 bases and J by 4 bases, with 10 bases between. The germline V gene has CDR1 ENHRY and CDR2 SYGVKD. Here the CDR3 reads CAIGTYGNTIYF. The CDR3 nucleotides are TGTGCCATAGGGACTTACGGAAACACCATATATTTT.

V gene TRBV7-3 combines with J gene TRBJ1-2; D uncertain. V lost 5 bases to trimming and J lost 8 bases, with 12 bases between them. This CDR3 has 12 amino acids. In germline, CDR1 is SGHTA, CDR2 FQGTGA. CDR3 sequence reads: CASSNPGSGYTF. The CDR3 coding sequence is TGTGCCAGCAGCAATCCCGGGAGCGGCTACACCTTC.

The rearrangement joins TRBV11-2 to TRBJ2-5; possibly TRBD2 for D (6 bases). This CDR3 is 18 amino acids long. V lost 0 bases and J 1 base, leaving 18 bases between the germline ends. Germline-derived CDR1 and CDR2 are SGHAT and FQNNGV. The CDR3 DNA sequence: TGTGCCAGCAGCTTAGACCCCCCCCTGCTAGCGTTCCAAGAGACCCAGTACTTC. Encoded protein: CASSLDPPLLAFQETQYF.

The chain employs TRBV5-4 and TRBJ2-1; tentative D call: TRBD2 (6 bases). The CDR3 is 13 amino acids. With 0 bases removed from V and 10 bases from J, the gap between germline ends came to 11 bases. From germline, CDR1 is SGHNT and CDR2 YYREEE (reference sequence). In DNA, the CDR3 is TGTGCCAGCAGCTTGGTGGAGGGAGCCGAGCAGTTCTTC. Protein product: CASSLVEGAEQFF.

The genes are TRBV6-5 and TRBJ2-1; TRBD2 agrees at 8 bases. With V trimmed by 7 bases and J by 5 bases, 7 bases remained unmatched. The CDR3 runs 14 residues. Per the germline V gene, CDR1 is MNHEY and CDR2 is SVGAGI. The CDR3 nucleotides are TGTGCCAGCACCGATAGCGGGATCAACAATGAGCAGTTCTTC. Amino acids: CASTDSGINNEQFF.

The rearrangement joins TRBV7-6 to TRBJ2-7, with 7 bases fitting TRBD1. Losses at the gene ends were 4 bases for V and 2 bases for J; bases not matched to a gene: 2. The CDR3 consists of 13 residues. Germline V gives CDR1 SGHVS, CDR2 FNYEAQ. The CDR3 protein is CASSWTGPYEQYF. CDR3 coding DNA: TGTGCCAGCAGCTGGACAGGACCCTACGAGCAGTACTTC. Full variable domain (outside the CDR3, taken from reference TRBV7-6 and TRBJ2-7): GAGVSQSPRYKVTKRGQDVALRCDPISGHVSLYWYRQALGQGPEFLTYFNYEAQQDKSGLPNDRFSAERPEGSISTLTIQRTEQRDSAMYRCASSWTGPYEQYFGPGTRLTVT.

The CDR3: CASSDLYEQYF. In nucleotides, the CDR3 is TGCGCCAGCAGCGACCTCTACGAGCAGTACTTC. The V gene is TRBV5-1, the J gene TRBJ2-7; no clear D gene. The CDR3 contains 11 residues. Trimming removed 4 bases from V and 3 bases from J, with 5 bases in between. Germline lookup yields CDR1 SGHRS and CDR2 YFSETQ.

The chain has TRBV29-1 and TRBJ2-2; 9 bases line up with TRBD2. CDR3 size: 18 residues. Losses at the gene ends were 3 bases for V and 1 base for J; bases not matched to a gene: 12. Germline CDR1 is SQVTM and CDR2 is ANQGSEA. CDR3 sequence (DNA): TGCAGCGTTGAGGCTAGCGGGGCCTTAAGTTTGAACACCGGGGAGCTGTTTTTT. As protein: CSVEASGALSLNTGELFF.

The chain has TRBV6-5 and TRBJ1-2; D gene unclear. The CDR3 loop spans 13 amino acids. Germline V CDR1 and CDR2: MNHEY, SVGAGI. Trimming stripped 2 bases from V and 2 bases from J, with 6 bases between. CDR3 nucleotides: TGTGCCAGCAGTTACGAGGTCAACTATGGCTACACCTTC. It is translated as CASSYEVNYGYTF.

The V and J genes are TRBV2 and TRBJ2-1; 10 bases are a match to TRBD2. With V trimmed by 2 bases and J by 0 bases, 4 bases remained unmatched. The length of the CDR3 is 17 residues. Germline loops: CDR1 SNHLY, CDR2 FYNNEI. CDR3 DNA sequence: TGTGCCAGCAGTGAATCGTCTAGCGGGAGCTCCTACAATGAGCAGTTCTTC. This translates into CASSESSSGSSYNEQFF. The full variable domain, its missing parts supplied by reference TRBV2 and TRBJ2-1, is EPEVTQTPSHQVTQMGQEVILRCVPISNHLYFYWYRQILGQKVEFLVSFYNNEISEKSEIFDDQFSVERPDGSNFTLKIRSTKLEDSAMYFCASSESSSGSSYNEQFFGPGTRLTVL.

The chain uses TRBV7-9 and TRBJ2-2, with a tentative D call TRBD1 (6 bases). Trimming took 2 bases from V and 1 from J, leaving 8 bases between them. CDR1 and CDR2 from the germline V gene are SEHNR and FQNEAQ (reference sequence). This CDR3 has 15 residues. The CDR3 region has the DNA TGTGCCAGCAGCTTAAGGGGGTTGAACACCGGGGAGCTGTTTTTT. Residues: CASSLRGLNTGELFF.

This sequence joins TRBV4-1 and TRBJ1-1; maybe TRBD1 (5 bases). The CDR3 has 16 amino acids. Germline V gene sequence: CDR1 MGHRA, CDR2 YSYEKL. Trimming removed 1 base from V and 1 base from J, with 13 bases in between. CDR3 residues: CASSQGGQGGNTEAFF. The CDR3 nucleotides are TGCGCCAGCAGCCAAGGAGGCCAGGGCGGGAACACTGAAGCTTTCTTT.

Only one count was recorded for this clone. V gene TRBV28 combines with J gene TRBJ2-7, with D possibly being TRBD2 (7 bases). CDR1 is MDHEN, CDR2 SYDVKM, per germline. Deletions cut 6 bases from V and 6 bases from J, with 21 bases between. This CDR3 is built from 15 residues. CDR3 coding DNA: TGTGCCAGCAGCCGTCCCTTAGGGGGGGTCCTCGAGCAGTACTTC. It codes for CASSRPLGGVLEQYF.

The gene calls are TRBV4-2 and TRBJ2-1; TRBD2 is a possible D gene (7 bases). The CDR3 loop spans 17 amino acids. The V and J ends lost 1 base and 8 bases respectively, with 21 bases between them. The germline CDR1 and CDR2 sequences are LGHNA and YNFKEQ. In DNA form, the CDR3 reads TGTGCCAGCAGCCAAGCGGGGGGCGCCCCCGGAGCCGATGAGCAGTTCTTC. Protein product: CASSQAGGAPGADEQFF.

The rearrangement joins TRBV5-1 to TRBJ2-1; 13 bases line up with TRBD2. V lost 4 bases and J lost 6; bases outside the gene matches: 7. CDR3 length: 16 residues. Germline V gene lookup returns CDR1 SGHRS and CDR2 YFSETQ. Here the CDR3 reads CASSLGTSGIRNEQFF. CDR3 DNA: TGCGCCAGCAGCCTGGGGACTAGCGGGATCCGCAATGAGCAGTTCTTC.

The chain is built from TRBV5-6 and TRBJ2-1; 7 positions agree with TRBD2. The CDR3 totals 17 residues. The germline gives CDR1 SGHDT, CDR2 YYEEEE. J was trimmed by 2 bases and V by 4 bases; bases with no gene match: 12. This chain's CDR3 is CASSLWIAGGPYNEQFF. Here the CDR3 DNA reads TGTGCCAGCAGCCTTTGGATAGCGGGTGGCCCCTACAATGAGCAGTTCTTC.

As DNA, the CDR3 is TGTGCCTGGAGTGCAAGGACAGGGATAAACACTGAAGCTTTCTTT. Encoded protein: CAWSARTGINTEAFF. This sequence joins TRBV30 and TRBJ1-1; TRBD1 agrees at 8 bases. The trim removed 1 base at V and 2 bases at J, leaving 6 bases unmatched. This CDR3 spans 15 amino acids. Looked up from germline, CDR1 is GTSNPN and CDR2 is SVGIG (reference sequence).

The rearrangement links TRBV7-9 to TRBJ2-7; tentative D call: TRBD1 (6 bases). Trimming removed 5 bases at V and 7 bases at J, with 21 bases between. Germline V lookup: CDR1 SEHNR, CDR2 FQNEAQ (reference sequence). The CDR3 totals 15 residues. CDR3 DNA: TGTGCCAGCAGCCCCCCAAGGGGGAGTCAGCGTGAGCAGTACTTC. It is translated as CASSPPRGSQREQYF. Full variable domain (missing parts from reference TRBV7-9 and TRBJ2-7): DTGVSQNPRHKITKRGQNVTFRCDPISEHNRLYWYRQTLGQGPEFLTYFQNEAQLEKSRLLSDRFSAERPKGSFSTLEIQRTEQGDSAMYLCASSPPRGSQREQYFGPGTRLTVT.

J is TRBJ2-7 and V is TRBV5-6; TRBD1 is a possible D gene (5 bases). The germline gives CDR1 SGHDT, CDR2 YYEEEE. This CDR3 comprises 13 residues. Trimming shortened V by 3 bases and J by 3 bases, and 10 bases separated the two germline ends. CDR3: CASSWTTGYEQYF. DNA for the CDR3: TGTGCCAGCAGCTGGACAACGGGCTACGAGCAGTACTTC.

V and J are TRBV9 and TRBJ2-1; 14 bases map to TRBD2. V lost 3 bases and J lost 6; bases outside the gene matches: 17. CDR1 and CDR2 (germline): SGDLS, YYNGEE. The CDR3 sequence is 20 residues long. The CDR3 reads CASSAHGGRLAGGPGNEQFF. The CDR3 DNA reads TGTGCCAGCAGCGCCCACGGAGGCCGACTAGCGGGGGGGCCTGGCAATGAGCAGTTCTTC.

The J gene is TRBJ1-2, the V gene TRBV5-6; D not resolved. Between the trimmed V and J ends, which lost 0 bases and 0 bases, there was a span of 9 bases. Germline V gives CDR1 SGHDT, CDR2 YYEEEE. The CDR3 loop spans 15 amino acids. Here the CDR3 reads CASSLGVEPNYGYTF. CDR3 DNA sequence: TGTGCCAGCAGCTTGGGGGTGGAACCTAACTATGGCTACACCTTC.

This clone was recorded only once. CDR3 sequence: CASSSGPGENEQFF. The CDR3 DNA reads as TGCGCCAGCAGCTCCGGACCCGGTGAAAATGAGCAGTTCTTC. The chain recombines TRBV4-1 with TRBJ2-1; D uncertain. The germline V gene encodes CDR1 MGHRA and CDR2 YSYEKL. Trimming left V 5 bases short and J 7 bases short, with 15 bases between. The CDR3 length is 14 residues.

The chain has TRBV7-8 and TRBJ2-1; D is uncertain. CDR1 and CDR2 from the germline V gene are SGHVS and FQNEAQ. The ends were cut back, 2 bases at V and 7 bases at J, with 9 bases in the middle. The CDR3 consists of 13 residues. The CDR3 nucleotides are TGTGCCAGCAGCTTAAGAGGAAGTAATGAGCAGTTCTTC. It is translated as CASSLRGSNEQFF.

This chain links TRBV7-9 with TRBJ2-5; possible D gene TRBD1, 6 bases. The germline V gene has CDR1 SEHNR and CDR2 FQNEAQ (reference sequence). Trimming cost V 7 bases and J 3 bases, with 18 bases left between them. This CDR3 is built from 15 residues. The CDR3 loop reads CASTPMDRREETQYF. In DNA, the CDR3 is TGTGCCAGCACCCCGATGGACAGACGGGAAGAGACCCAGTACTTC.

V usage is TRBV14 and J usage is TRBJ2-3; TRBD2 aligns across 7 bases. J was trimmed by 3 bases and V by 0 bases; bases with no gene match: 3. The CDR3 spans 15 residues. Germline CDR1 SGHDN, CDR2 FVKESK. The CDR3 spells CASSQDYGRTDTQYF. In nucleotides, the CDR3 is TGTGCCAGCAGCCAAGATTACGGGAGGACAGATACGCAGTATTTT.

The chain employs TRBV30 and TRBJ2-1; 9 bases map to TRBD2. Per the germline V gene, CDR1 is GTSNPN and CDR2 is SVGIG (reference sequence). The CDR3 length is 17 residues. Trimming took 4 bases from V and 5 from J; bases not matched to a gene: 15. The chain's CDR3 is CAWTPLAREGLNNEQFF. The CDR3 bases are TGTGCCTGGACCCCCCTCGCGCGGGAGGGCCTTAACAATGAGCAGTTCTTC.

The chain has TRBV2 and TRBJ2-1; D is possibly TRBD2 (5 bases). V shed 11 bases and J shed 7 bases, with 15 bases lying between them. Per germline, CDR1 SNHLY and CDR2 FYNNEI. The CDR3 totals 12 residues. CDR3 in amino acids: CAGEGRTNEQFF. The CDR3 DNA reads as TGTGCCGGAGAGGGTAGGACGAATGAGCAGTTCTTC.

The V call is TRBV5-4, the J call TRBJ1-2, with a possible D match to TRBD1 (5 bases). The V and J ends lost 1 base and 8 bases respectively, with 15 bases between them. Looked up from germline, CDR1 is SGHNT and CDR2 is YYREEE (reference sequence). The CDR3 extends over 14 amino acids. As DNA, the CDR3 is TGTGCCAGCAGCTTGATCGTATCTGGGGCCGGCTACACCTTC. As protein: CASSLIVSGAGYTF.

The chain employs TRBV11-2 and TRBJ2-1; no clear D. Germline V gene lookup returns CDR1 SGHAT and CDR2 FQNNGV. V gave up 3 bases and J gave up 9 bases, with 6 bases separating them. The CDR3 runs 11 residues. The CDR3 DNA follows: TGTGCCAGCAGCTTTTCGGGTGAGCAGTTCTTC. This codes for CASSFSGEQFF.

DNA for the CDR3: TGTGCCAGCAGCTTGGTGAACACTGAAGCTTTCTTT. This gives the protein CASSLVNTEAFF. The J gene is TRBJ1-1, the V gene TRBV7-9; D unresolved. Between the trimmed V and J ends, which lost 3 bases and 0 bases, there was a span of 2 bases. The CDR3 is made up of 12 amino acids. Germline CDR1 reads SEHNR; CDR2 reads FQNEAQ (reference sequence).

The J gene is TRBJ2-7, the V gene TRBV11-2; perhaps TRBD1 as D (6 bases). The CDR3 totals 14 residues. With 5 bases removed from V and 5 bases from J, the gap between germline ends came to 16 bases. Germline V gene data show CDR1 as SGHAT and CDR2 as FQNNGV. The CDR3 spells CASSPGRGHDEQYF. The CDR3, as DNA: TGTGCCAGCAGCCCGGGACGGGGACACGACGAGCAGTACTTC.